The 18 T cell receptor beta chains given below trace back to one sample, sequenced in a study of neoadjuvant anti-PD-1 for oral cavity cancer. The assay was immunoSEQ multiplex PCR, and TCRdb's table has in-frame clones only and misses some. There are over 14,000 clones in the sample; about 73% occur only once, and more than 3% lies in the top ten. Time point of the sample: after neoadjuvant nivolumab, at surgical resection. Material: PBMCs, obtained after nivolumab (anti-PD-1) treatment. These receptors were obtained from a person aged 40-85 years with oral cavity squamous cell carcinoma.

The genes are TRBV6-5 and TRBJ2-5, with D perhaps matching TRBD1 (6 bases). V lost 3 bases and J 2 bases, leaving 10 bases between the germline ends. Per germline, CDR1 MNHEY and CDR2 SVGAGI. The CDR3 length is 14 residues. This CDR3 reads CASSYSTGQETQYF. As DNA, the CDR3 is TGTGCCAGCAGTTATTCGACAGGACAAGAGACCCAGTACTTC.

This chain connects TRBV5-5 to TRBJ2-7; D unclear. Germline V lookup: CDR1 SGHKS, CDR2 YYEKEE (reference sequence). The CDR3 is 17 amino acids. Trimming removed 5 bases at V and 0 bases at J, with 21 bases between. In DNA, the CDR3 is TGTGCCAGCAGTTTTGTCCCAACTGCGATTAGCTCCTACGAGCAGTACTTC. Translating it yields CASSFVPTAISSYEQYF.

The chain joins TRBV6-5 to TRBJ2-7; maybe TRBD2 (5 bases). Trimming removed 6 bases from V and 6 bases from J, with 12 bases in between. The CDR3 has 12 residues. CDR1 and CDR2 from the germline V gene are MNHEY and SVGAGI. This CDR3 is CASRPDWGEQYF. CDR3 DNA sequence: TGTGCCAGCAGACCGGACTGGGGCGAGCAGTACTTC.

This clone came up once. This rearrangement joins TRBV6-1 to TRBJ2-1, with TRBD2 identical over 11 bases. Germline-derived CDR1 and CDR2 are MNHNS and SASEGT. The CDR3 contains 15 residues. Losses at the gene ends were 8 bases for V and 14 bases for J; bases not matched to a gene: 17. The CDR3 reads CASGLESLLAGDKFF. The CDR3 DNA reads TGTGCCAGCGGACTAGAGAGCCTACTAGCGGGAGACAAGTTCTTC.

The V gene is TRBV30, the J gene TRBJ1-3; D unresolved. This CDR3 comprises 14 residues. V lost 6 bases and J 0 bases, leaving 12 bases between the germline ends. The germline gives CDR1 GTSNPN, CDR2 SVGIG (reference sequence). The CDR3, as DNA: TGTGCCTGTCTTTTAGCCCGCTCTGGAAACACCATATATTTT. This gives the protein CACLLARSGNTIYF.

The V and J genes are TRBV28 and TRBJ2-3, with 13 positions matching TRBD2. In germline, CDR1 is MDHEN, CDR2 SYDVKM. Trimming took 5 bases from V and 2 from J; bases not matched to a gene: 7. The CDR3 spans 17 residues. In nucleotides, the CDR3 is TGTGCCAGCAGTCCCCAGGGACTAGCGGGACCCACAGATACGCAGTATTTT. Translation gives CASSPQGLAGPTDTQYF.

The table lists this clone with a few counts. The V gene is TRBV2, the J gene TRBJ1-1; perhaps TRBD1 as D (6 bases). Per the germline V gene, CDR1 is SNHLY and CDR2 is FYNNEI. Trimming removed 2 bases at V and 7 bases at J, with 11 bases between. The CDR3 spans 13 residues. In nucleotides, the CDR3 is TGTGCCAGCAGTGAACGGGGGCGAATTGAAGCTTTCTTT. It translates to CASSERGRIEAFF.

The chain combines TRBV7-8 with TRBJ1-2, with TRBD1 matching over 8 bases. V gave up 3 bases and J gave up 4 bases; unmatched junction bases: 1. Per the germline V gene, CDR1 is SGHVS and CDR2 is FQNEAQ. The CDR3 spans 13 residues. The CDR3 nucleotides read TGTGCCAGCAGCTTTACAGGGGGCTATGGCTACACCTTC. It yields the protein CASSFTGGYGYTF.

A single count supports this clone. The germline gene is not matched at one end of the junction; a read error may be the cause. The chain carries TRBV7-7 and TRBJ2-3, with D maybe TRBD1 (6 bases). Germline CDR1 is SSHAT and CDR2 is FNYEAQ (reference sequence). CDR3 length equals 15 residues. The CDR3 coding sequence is TGTGCTAGCAGCCCAGGACAGCCAAGGGATAATACGCAGTATTTT. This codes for CASSPGQPRDNTQYF.

CDR3: CASSQEPSMWEGAFF. CDR3 DNA: TGCGCCAGCAGCCAAGAGCCGTCGATGTGGGAGGGAGCTTTCTTT. The chain uses TRBV4-1 and TRBJ1-1; D call uncertain. The CDR3 contains 15 residues. The germline CDR1 and CDR2 sequences are MGHRA and YSYEKL. The V end lost 0 bases, the J end lost 10 bases, and 18 bases lay between the germline ends.

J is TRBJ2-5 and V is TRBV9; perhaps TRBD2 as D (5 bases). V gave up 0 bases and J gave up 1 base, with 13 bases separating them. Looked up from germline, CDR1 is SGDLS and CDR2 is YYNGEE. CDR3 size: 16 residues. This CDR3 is CASSVGGQIVQETQYF. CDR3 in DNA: TGTGCCAGCAGCGTAGGAGGGCAGATCGTCCAAGAGACCCAGTACTTC.

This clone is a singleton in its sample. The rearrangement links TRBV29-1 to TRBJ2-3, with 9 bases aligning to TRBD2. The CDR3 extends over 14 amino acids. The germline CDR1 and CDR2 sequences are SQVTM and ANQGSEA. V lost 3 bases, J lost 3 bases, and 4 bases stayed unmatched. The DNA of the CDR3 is TGCAGCGTTGAGCCTAGCGGGATGACAGATACGCAGTATTTT. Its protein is CSVEPSGMTDTQYF.

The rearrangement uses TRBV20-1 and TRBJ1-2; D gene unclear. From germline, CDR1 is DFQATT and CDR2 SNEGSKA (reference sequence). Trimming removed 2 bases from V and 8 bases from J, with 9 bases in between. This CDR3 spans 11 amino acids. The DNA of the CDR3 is TGCAGTGCTAGAACTCGGCGGGGCTACACCTTC. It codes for CSARTRRGYTF.

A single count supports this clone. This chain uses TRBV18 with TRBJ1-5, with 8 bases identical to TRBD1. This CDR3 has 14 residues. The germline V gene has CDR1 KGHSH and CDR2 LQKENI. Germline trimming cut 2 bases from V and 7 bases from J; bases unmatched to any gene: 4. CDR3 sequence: CASSPLTGEQPQHF. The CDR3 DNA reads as TGTGCCAGCTCACCATTGACAGGGGAGCAGCCCCAGCATTTT.

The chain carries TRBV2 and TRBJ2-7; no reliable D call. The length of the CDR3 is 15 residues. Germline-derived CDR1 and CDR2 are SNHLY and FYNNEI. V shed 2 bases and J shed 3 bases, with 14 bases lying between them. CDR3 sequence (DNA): TGTGCCAGCAGTGAACCACCCAGCTCTAACTACGAGCAGTACTTC. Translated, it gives CASSEPPSSNYEQYF. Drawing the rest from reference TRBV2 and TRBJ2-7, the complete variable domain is EPEVTQTPSHQVTQMGQEVILRCVPISNHLYFYWYRQILGQKVEFLVSFYNNEISEKSEIFDDQFSVERPDGSNFTLKIRSTKLEDSAMYFCASSEPPSSNYEQYFGPGTRLTVT.

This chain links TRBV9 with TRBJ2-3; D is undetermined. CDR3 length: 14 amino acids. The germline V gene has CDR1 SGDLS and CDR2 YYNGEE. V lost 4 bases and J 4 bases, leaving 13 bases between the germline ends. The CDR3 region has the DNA TGTGCCAGCAGCCCCGATCGGGTCCCAGATACGCAGTATTTT. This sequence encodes CASSPDRVPDTQYF.

The CDR3 loop is CASSAREPNEKLFF. The DNA of the CDR3 is TGTGCCAGCAGCGCCCGGGAACCTAATGAAAAACTGTTTTTT. The rearrangement joins TRBV9 to TRBJ1-4; D gene uncertain. The CDR3 contains 14 residues. Trimming removed 3 bases at V and 3 bases at J, with 9 bases between. Germline V gives CDR1 SGDLS, CDR2 YYNGEE. The whole variable domain, remainder taken from reference TRBV9 and TRBJ1-4, is DSGVTQTPKHLITATGQRVTLRCSPRSGDLSVYWYQQSLDQGLQFLIQYYNGEERAKGNILERFSAQQFPDLHSELNLSSLELGDSALYFCASSAREPNEKLFFGSGTQLSVL.

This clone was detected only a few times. In DNA form, the CDR3 reads TGTGCCAGCAGCTCCCGAGGTAGCGACTACGAGCAGTACTTC. This gives the protein CASSSRGSDYEQYF. The chain employs TRBV7-6 and TRBJ2-7; D is possibly TRBD2 (5 bases). Trimming stripped 4 bases from V and 3 bases from J, with 13 bases between. The CDR3 has 14 residues. Per the germline V gene, CDR1 is SGHVS and CDR2 is FNYEAQ.